This is a list of T cell receptor beta chains from one sample in a study of siplizumab effects on memory and regulatory T cells. The table came from immunoSEQ multiplex PCR; TCRdb's copy has only in-frame clones and leaves some out. This sample has 87,000 or so clones; 85% to 90% occur once, and the top ten carry about 16%. The material sequenced was CD4+ T cells sorted from blood. The receptors here all came from a human donor in good health. Both conserved end residues are trimmed from each CDR3.

V gene	J gene	CDR3 protein
TRBV29-1	TRBJ2-7	SVSGSSGSYEQY
TRBV7-2	TRBJ2-7	ASSWDRGPGYEQY
TRBV7-2	TRBJ1-3	ASSLQGPGAGNTIY
TRBV27	TRBJ1-2	ASSSPGYGYT
TRBV7-3	TRBJ2-1	ASSPGTSSNNEQF
TRBV7-8	TRBJ2-1	ASSSSGTGFGEQF
TRBV29-1	TRBJ1-4	SVDFQQGGREKLF
TRBV5-1	TRBJ2-1	ASSPSSGSGEGEQF
TRBV28	TRBJ2-7	ASSATASYEQY
TRBV7-2	TRBJ2-2	ASKGVPGPGELF
TRBV15	TRBJ2-1	ATSRDYEGGLYNEQF
TRBV10-3	TRBJ2-2	AISEGRANTGELF
TRBV28	TRBJ2-7	ASSNRLAGGEEQY
TRBV10-2	TRBJ1-4	ASSRGIATNEKLF
TRBV7-3	TRBJ2-1	ASSPVREAEQF
TRBV6-6	TRBJ2-3	ASKGDTQY
TRBV5-4	TRBJ2-5	ASSGRLAETQY
TRBV27	TRBJ1-5	ASSLSVSGNQPQH
TRBV11-1	TRBJ2-1	ASSLVAGVIYNEQF
TRBV27	TRBJ1-2	ASKIAGPPNYGYT
TRBV19	TRBJ1-1	TGITEAF
TRBV4-1	TRBJ2-5	ASSQEDRRETQY
TRBV28	TRBJ1-5	ASRTGLFASQPQH
TRBV18	TRBJ2-3	ASSPLEIETDTQY
TRBV7-9	TRBJ1-2	AGGLGSYGYT
TRBV18	TRBJ2-7	ASSLGQGFDEQY
TRBV5-6	TRBJ2-3	ASSSAGTGTDTQY
TRBV7-2	TRBJ1-4	ASSLPTGGNAEKLF
TRBV4-1	TRBJ2-3	ASSPRTSGNGDTQY
TRBV5-1	TRBJ2-3	ASSLNRDTQY
TRBV28	TRBJ1-1	ASSAPGGVHTEAF
TRBV7-8	TRBJ1-3	ASSGQRNTIY
TRBV7-3	TRBJ2-2	ASKNTGELF
TRBV5-1	TRBJ2-3	ASSPNPGLAGGYTQY
TRBV11-3	TRBJ2-1	ASSPQADLYNEQF
TRBV11-3	TRBJ2-1	ASSLEGKDEQF
TRBV10-1	TRBJ2-5	ASRGRTSGRLPTQY
TRBV5-1	TRBJ2-7	ASSLGARDSSPEQY
TRBV11-3	TRBJ2-3	ASSKRALAGGGADTQY
TRBV7-9	TRBJ1-1	ASSLYEAF
TRBV19	TRBJ1-1	ASSIPLDRGGTEAF
TRBV28	TRBJ2-7	ASRPRTYEQY
TRBV30	TRBJ1-2	AWNQRAGYT
TRBV28	TRBJ1-5	ASSLVRGINQPQH
TRBV27	TRBJ1-1	ASRNRLMNTEAF
TRBV6-1	TRBJ2-7	ASRGFTTPYEQY